The rows below give T cell receptor beta chains drawn from one sample of a study of post-analysis software for immune sequencing data. TCRdb itself ran the PCR reads through MiXCR, one entry per CDR3 protein. The sample records around 710,000 distinct CDR3 sequences, about 43% being singletons. The sample consisted of blood. All receptors come from a girl between 10 and 17 years old with multiple sclerosis. The CDR3 runs from the conserved cysteine through the conserved F or W. A D gene is named only where the DNA matches it firmly. A row's size may be missing; if present it is once, few, many or a size class.

clone_size	v_call	j_call	d_call	cdr3_aa	cdr3_nt
NA	TRBV27	TRBJ2-1	TRBD2	CASSLVRTSGIEQFF	TGTGCCAGCAGTTTAGTAAGGACTAGCGGGATTGAGCAGTTCTTC
few	TRBV5-1	TRBJ2-3	TRBD2	CASSLDLAGVANTQYF	TGCGCCAGCAGCTTGGACCTAGCGGGAGTGGCAAATACGCAGTATTTT
NA	TRBV12-3/TRBV12-4	TRBJ2-1	NA	CASLGEGPNEQFF	TGTGCCAGCCTAGGAGAGGGACCCAATGAGCAGTTCTTC
NA	TRBV6-5	TRBJ2-5	TRBD1	CASTDRGETQYF	TGTGCCAGCACAGACAGGGGAGAGACCCAGTACTTC
NA	TRBV7-2	TRBJ2-6	TRBD1	CASSSKGTGSGANVLTF	TGTGCCAGCAGCTCCAAAGGGACAGGGTCTGGGGCCAACGTCCTGACTTTC
NA	TRBV5-4	TRBJ2-1	TRBD2	CASSSGLAGPMNNEQFF	TGTGCCAGCAGCTCAGGACTAGCGGGACCGATGAACAATGAGCAGTTCTTC
few	TRBV4-1	TRBJ1-1	TRBD1	CASSHGQGYPLDMNTEAFF	TGCGCCAGCAGCCACGGACAGGGCTATCCCCTAGACATGAACACTGAAGCTTTCTTT
NA	TRBV20-1	TRBJ2-7	TRBD1	CSAKDRGQLYEQYF	TGCAGTGCTAAGGACAGGGGGCAACTCTACGAGCAGTACTTC
few	TRBV20-1	TRBJ2-3	NA	CSATLTGARSTDTQYF	TGCAGTGCTACCCTTACGGGGGCAAGGAGCACAGATACGCAGTATTTT
few	TRBV12-3/TRBV12-4	TRBJ2-1	NA	CASSLGWGLGLSSYNEQFF	TGTGCCAGCAGTTTGGGTTGGGGCTTAGGATTGAGCTCCTACAATGAGCAGTTCTTC
NA	TRBV2	TRBJ1-2	NA	CASSEVQDSYGYTF	TGTGCCAGCAGTGAGGTCCAGGACAGCTACGGCTACACCTTC
NA	TRBV4-3	TRBJ2-7	NA	CASSHRVHAGEQYF	TGCGCCAGCAGCCATAGGGTCCACGCGGGCGAGCAGTACTTC
NA	TRBV6-5	TRBJ2-7	NA	CASPWRGRGDEQYF	TGTGCCAGCCCCTGGAGGGGCAGGGGTGACGAGCAGTACTTC
few	TRBV20-1	TRBJ1-4	TRBD1	CSAPTTGAQPEKLFF	TGCAGTGCTCCAACTACAGGGGCTCAACCCGAAAAACTGTTTTTT
few	TRBV9	TRBJ2-1	NA	CASSVGPNEGSEQFF	TGTGCCAGCAGCGTAGGACCTAACGAGGGGAGTGAGCAGTTCTTC
NA	TRBV28	TRBJ2-7	TRBD1	CASSLRRTGGNEQYF	TGTGCCAGCAGTTTAAGGAGGACAGGGGGGAACGAGCAGTACTTC
few	TRBV6-2/TRBV6-3	TRBJ1-5	NA	CASRNPTRIDQHF	TGTGCCAGCAGAAACCCGACCCGTATAGACCAGCATTTT
few	TRBV12-3/TRBV12-4	TRBJ2-1	TRBD2	CASSLAGGDEQFF	TGTGCCAGCAGTTTGGCTGGGGGGGATGAGCAGTTCTTC
NA	TRBV20-1	TRBJ2-1	TRBD2	CSAAGTPGGYNEQFF	TGCAGTGCTGCCGGGACCCCGGGGGGCTACAATGAGCAGTTCTTC
few	TRBV9	TRBJ1-2	NA	CASSVTYSPYGYTF	TGTGCCAGCAGCGTAACATACAGCCCCTATGGCTACACCTTC
NA	TRBV3-1	TRBJ2-1	NA	CASSQNFGYNEQFF	TGTGCCAGCAGCCAGAACTTCGGGTACAATGAGCAGTTCTTC
NA	TRBV27	TRBJ1-1	NA	CASSFRGVNTEAFF	TGTGCCAGCAGTTTTCGCGGGGTGAACACTGAAGCTTTCTTT
few	TRBV6-5	TRBJ2-3	TRBD2	CASSYSWGGETSTDTQYF	TGTGCCAGCAGTTACTCCTGGGGAGGGGAAACTAGCACAGATACGCAGTATTTT
few	TRBV5-1	TRBJ2-7	NA	CASSLSDSGLGEQYF	TGCGCCAGCAGCTTGTCGGACTCGGGGCTTGGCGAGCAGTACTTC
NA	TRBV5-1	TRBJ2-1	NA	CASSLGGLEQFF	TGCGCCAGCAGCTTGGGTGGCCTTGAGCAGTTCTTC
NA	TRBV6-6	TRBJ1-4	NA	CASRRGYDEELFF	TGTGCCAGCAGACGAGGGTACGATGAAGAACTGTTTTTT
NA	TRBV7-9	TRBJ2-7	NA	CASSLSAGTHPGEQYF	TGTGCCAGCAGCTTATCGGCCGGGACTCACCCGGGCGAGCAGTACTTC
NA	TRBV21-1	TRBJ2-4	NA	CASSKEGSKNIQYF	TGTGCCAGCAGCAAGGAGGGATCCAAAAACATTCAGTACTTC
NA	TRBV10-3	TRBJ2-1	NA	CAIREQATDNEQFF	TGTGCCATCAGGGAACAGGCCACCGACAATGAGCAGTTCTTC
NA	TRBV21-1	TRBJ1-1	NA	CASSKPGRRSEAFF	TGTGCCAGCAGCAAACCGGGGAGAAGGTCTGAAGCTTTCTTT